Shown below are 19 T cell receptor beta chains from a single sample sequenced in a study of CXCR3-negative and CXCR3-positive naive CD8 T cells. UMI labels and 5' RACE were used to prepare the TRB cDNA libraries. TCRdb reprocessed the 5' RACE reads; each CDR3 protein has one entry and no DNA is given. The table lists 6,500 to 9,500 distinct CDR3 sequences. Sequencing was performed on naive CXCR3- CD8+ T cells from blood. As for subset: CD45RO-CCR7+CD27+CD95- naive CD8+ T cells lacking CXCR3 (TNR3-). All receptors derive from a human donor in good health. Some clones in this sample may be carry-over from other donors' samples.

The CDR3 region is CASSQEPGYNEQFF. The V call is TRBV4-1, the J call TRBJ2-1; TCRdb lists TRBD1, though no DNA is available to test this call. There are 14 residues in the CDR3. From germline, CDR1 is MGHRA and CDR2 YSYEKL.

This clonotype is called medium-sized based on its frequency. The chain combines TRBV28 with TRBJ1-2; TCRdb calls TRBD1, which cannot be checked without DNA. Germline CDR1 reads MDHEN; CDR2 reads SYDVKM. The CDR3 runs 12 residues. The CDR3 sequence: CASRNRGDGYTF.

CDR3 residues: CALSRLPGSQGTDEQYF. This sequence joins TRBV28 and TRBJ2-7; TCRdb lists TRBD1, though no DNA is available to test this call. The CDR3 has 17 residues. Germline CDR1 reads MDHEN; CDR2 reads SYDVKM.

This clonotype is classed as medium-sized by frequency. The J gene is TRBJ1-1, the V gene TRBV12-3 or TRBV12-4. The CDR3 length is 13 residues. Here the CDR3 reads CASSLFVNTEAFF.

This rearrangement joins TRBV29-1 to TRBJ1-1; the D gene TCRdb calls, TRBD1, cannot be checked with no DNA. The CDR3 sequence is 16 residues long. Germline loops: CDR1 SQVTM, CDR2 ANQGSEA. Here the CDR3 reads CSGGGGQGIPNTEAFF.

This clonotype shows up as medium-sized by frequency. V and J are TRBV7-9 and TRBJ2-3; TCRdb gives TRBD2 as the D gene, but with no DNA this cannot be confirmed. CDR3 size: 16 residues. Germline V gives CDR1 SEHNR, CDR2 FQNEAQ (reference sequence). The CDR3 loop is CASRELAGGPGDTQYF.

This clonotype ranks as medium-sized in terms of frequency. The chain carries TRBV20-1 and TRBJ1-2; the D call of TRBD1 rests on TCRdb alone, since no DNA is present to check it. Germline V gene data show CDR1 as DFQATT and CDR2 as SNEGSKA (reference sequence). This CDR3 contains 15 residues. The chain's CDR3 is CSAPGQGTWAYGYTF.

The V call is TRBV5-1, the J call TRBJ2-1; TCRdb picks TRBD1, but there is no DNA to check that call. The CDR3 runs 14 residues. Looked up from germline, CDR1 is SGHRS and CDR2 is YFSETQ. The CDR3 reads CASSLGQGYNEQFF.

The chain employs TRBV27 and TRBJ2-7. Germline CDR1 MNHEY, CDR2 SMNVEV (reference sequence). The CDR3 loop spans 13 amino acids. CDR3: CASSSGRDYEQYF.

The V call is TRBV20-1, the J call TRBJ2-2; without DNA, the TCRdb call of TRBD1 cannot be checked. CDR3 length: 14 residues. Germline CDR1 and CDR2: DFQATT and SNEGSKA (reference sequence). CDR3: CSARMSSPGGELFF.

This chain links TRBV11-2 with TRBJ2-3. CDR3 length: 12 amino acids. Per germline, CDR1 SGHAT and CDR2 FQNNGV. The CDR3 spells CASTAALDTQYF. Full variable domain (outside the CDR3, taken from reference TRBV11-2 and TRBJ2-3): EAGVAQSPRYKIIEKRQSVAFWCNPISGHATLYWYQQILGQGPKLLIQFQNNGVVDDSQLPKDRFSAERLKGVDSTLKIQPAKLEDSAVYLCASTAALDTQYFGPGTRLTVL.

The J gene is TRBJ2-7, the V gene TRBV28; lacking DNA, the TRBD2 call made by TCRdb goes unchecked. The CDR3 covers 14 residues. Germline loops: CDR1 MDHEN, CDR2 SYDVKM. CDR3 amino acids: CASSFIDARMEQYF. The whole variable domain, filled in from reference TRBV28 and TRBJ2-7, reads DVKVTQSSRYLVKRTGEKVFLECVQDMDHENMFWYRQDPGLGLRLIYFSYDVKMKEKGDIPEGYSVSREKKERFSLILESASTNQTSMYLCASSFIDARMEQYFGPGTRLTVT.

This clonotype is called medium-sized based on its frequency. The J gene is TRBJ2-1, the V gene TRBV7-8; without DNA, the TCRdb call of TRBD2 cannot be checked. CDR3 length equals 17 residues. Germline lookup yields CDR1 SGHVS and CDR2 FQNEAQ. CDR3 region: CASRDLGVAGVANEQFF. Complete variable domain (other parts from reference TRBV7-8 and TRBJ2-1): GAGVSQSPRYKVAKRGQDVALRCDPISGHVSLFWYQQALGQGPEFLTYFQNEAQLDKSGLPSDRFFAERPEGSVSTLKIQRTQQEDSAVYLCASRDLGVAGVANEQFFGPGTRLTVL.

The genes are TRBV10-2 and TRBJ2-1. Germline CDR1 WSHSY, CDR2 SAAADI. CDR3 size: 13 residues. The CDR3 is CASSWNQVNEQFF.

The V gene is TRBV28, the J gene TRBJ2-7; TCRdb selects TRBD2, and the lack of DNA leaves this call unchecked. Germline V gene sequence: CDR1 MDHEN, CDR2 SYDVKM. The CDR3 has 14 residues. CDR3 region: CASSLAGTNYEQYF.

This rearrangement joins TRBV19 to TRBJ2-1; TCRdb selects TRBD2, and the lack of DNA leaves this call unchecked. Germline loops: CDR1 LNHDA, CDR2 SQIVND (reference sequence). The CDR3 has 17 residues. The CDR3 spells CASSIFPSGSKYNEQFF.

Considering frequency, this clonotype is medium-sized. This chain joins TRBV29-1 and TRBJ2-1; TCRdb proposes TRBD2, but this gene call is untestable without DNA. In germline, CDR1 is SQVTM, CDR2 ANQGSEA. The CDR3 spans 14 residues. CDR3 residues: CSVDPLSSYNEQFF.

This clonotype is deemed medium-sized by its frequency. The chain joins TRBV29-1 to TRBJ2-1; without DNA, the TCRdb call of TRBD1 cannot be checked. The length of the CDR3 is 15 residues. Per germline, CDR1 SQVTM and CDR2 ANQGSEA. CDR3 loop: CSVPSWGSSYNEQFF.

This chain connects TRBV12-3 or TRBV12-4 to TRBJ2-1; TCRdb's D call, TRBD1, is unchecked because there is no DNA. This CDR3 has 17 residues. The CDR3 loop reads CASSLPWGTTTYNEQFF.